The sequence of this TCR beta chain was determined in a study of Ad26.COV2.S vaccination and SARS-CoV-2 variants. Germline V CDR1 and CDR2: ENHRY, SYGVKD. The CDR3 length is 13 residues. V gave up 10 bases and J gave up 9 bases; unmatched junction bases: 11. The table came from immunoSEQ multiplex PCR; TCRdb's copy has only in-frame clones and leaves some out. The repertoire consists of 300,000 to 350,000 clones, with approximately 86% occurring once and the leading ten covering around 10%. Sample treatment: roughly 19 received Ad26.COV2.S at low or high dose, single or two shots; 5 received placebo; per-sample allocation not given. Sampling took place 63 days after the first vaccine or placebo injection.

The J gene is TRBJ2-7, the V gene TRBV10-3, with TRBD1 matching 11 bases. Material: peripheral blood, obtained in a trial of Ad26.COV2.S vaccine versus placebo. The origin of this receptor is a person aged 18 to 65 who received the Ad26.COV2.S COVID-19 vaccine or a placebo. CDR3 coding DNA: TGTGCCACCGGACAGGGGGCTAAAGAAGGGCAGTACTTC. Translated, it gives CATGQGAKEGQYF.